The next 27 T cell receptor beta chains were all read from a single sample in a study of regulatory T cells in long-lasting Graves disease. Library construction for TCR beta used iRepertoire HTBI primers and Arm-PCR of CDR3 regions. TCRdb reanalysed the multiplex PCR reads using MiXCR and keeps one entry per CDR3 protein. The sample includes 400,000 to 450,000 distinct CDR3 sequences, around 22% of them seen just once. Time point indicated: persistent/refractory GD, antithyroid drugs over 5 years with positive TRAb. TCR sequences were obtained from RNA taken from PBMCs. This material consisted of peripheral blood mononuclear cells (PBMCs), taken when the disease was refractory, from a patient treated with antithyroid drugs. The receptor source for this set is a female donor with Graves disease.

This clonotype was detected once. The chain combines TRBV4-1 with TRBJ2-7, with 9 bases that match TRBD1. Looked up from germline, CDR1 is MGHRA and CDR2 is YSYEKL. V was pared by 2 bases and J by 7 bases, with 9 bases of the junction left unmatched. The CDR3 length is 15 residues. The CDR3: CASSQSGTGLGEQYF. Here the CDR3 DNA reads TGCGCCAGCAGCCAATCAGGGACAGGGCTCGGGGAGCAGTACTTC.

This clonotype was counted ten times or more. The V call is TRBV20-1, the J call TRBJ2-7; TRBD2 matches 8 bases. The ends lost 5 bases at V and 6 bases at J; junction bases unmatched: 6. Germline loops: CDR1 DFQATT, CDR2 SNEGSKA (reference sequence). The CDR3 loop spans 12 amino acids. In nucleotides, the CDR3 is TGCAGTGCTGTTCCGGGACTAGGCGAGCAGTACTTC. As protein: CSAVPGLGEQYF.

The V call is TRBV19, the J call TRBJ2-7; D is undetermined. Trimming took 5 bases from V and 4 from J, leaving 12 bases between them. From germline, CDR1 is LNHDA and CDR2 SQIVND (reference sequence). This CDR3 spans 13 amino acids. The CDR3 DNA sequence: TGTGCCAGTAGTCGCAGCCTTCTTTACGAGCAGTACTTC. This gives the protein CASSRSLLYEQYF.

The J gene is TRBJ2-1, the V gene TRBV20-1, with 16 bases that match TRBD2. V lost 5 bases and J lost 8; bases outside the gene matches: 6. Germline V lookup: CDR1 DFQATT, CDR2 SNEGSKA (reference sequence). The CDR3 length is 15 residues. The CDR3 nucleotides read TGCAGTGCTCCTCGGGGGACTAGCGGGAGGGATGAGCAGTTCTTC. It is translated as CSAPRGTSGRDEQFF.

This clonotype was recorded at least ten times. This chain joins TRBV30 and TRBJ1-1; 7 nucleotides agree with TRBD1. CDR1 is GTSNPN, CDR2 SVGIG, per germline (reference sequence). Unmatched junction bases numbered 0, after V lost 4 bases and J lost 4 bases. This CDR3 region has 11 residues. The CDR3 spells CAWNRGTEAFF. As DNA, the CDR3 is TGTGCCTGGAACAGGGGCACTGAAGCTTTCTTT.

This clonotype came up many times. V is TRBV27 and J is TRBJ2-6; 7 nucleotides match TRBD1. The CDR3 loop spans 16 amino acids. V was clipped by 10 bases and J by 0 bases; unmatched bases: 9. The V gene's germline CDR1 is MNHEY and CDR2 SMNVEV (reference sequence). CDR3 residues: CATSTGSYSGANVLTF. For the CDR3, the DNA is TGTGCCACCTCGACAGGGTCTTACTCTGGGGCCAACGTCCTGACTTTC.

This clonotype was seen a few times. V usage is TRBV12-3 or TRBV12-4 and J usage is TRBJ2-2; TRBD2 matches 8 bases. V dropped 6 bases and J dropped 6; count of bases not matched to a gene: 12. The CDR3 contains 16 residues. The CDR3 reads CASRPSGTRNPGELFF. The CDR3 DNA is TGTGCCAGCAGACCGTCCGGGACTAGAAACCCCGGGGAGCTGTTTTTT.

This clonotype was detected ten times or more. The chain joins TRBV30 to TRBJ1-2, with TRBD1 identical over 10 bases. Germline CDR1 and CDR2: GTSNPN and SVGIG (reference sequence). V lost 3 bases, J lost 7 bases, and 5 bases stayed unmatched. The CDR3 is 13 amino acids. This CDR3 is CAWRGTGDRGYTF. Here the CDR3 DNA reads TGTGCCTGGAGGGGGACAGGGGATCGTGGCTACACCTTC.

The V call is TRBV5-1, the J call TRBJ2-5, with 13 positions matching TRBD2. The junction had 22 bases not matched to a gene; V was cut back by 2 bases and J by 9 bases. The CDR3 has 20 residues. Germline-derived CDR1 and CDR2 are SGHRS and YFSETQ. CDR3 nucleotides: TGCGCCAGCAGCTTAGTCCACGGGACTAGCGGGACCTCTCGACGGGGGGCCCAGTACTTC. This sequence encodes CASSLVHGTSGTSRRGAQYF. Filled out from reference TRBV5-1 and TRBJ2-5, the complete variable domain reads KAGVTQTPRYLIKTRGQQVTLSCSPISGHRSVSWYQQTPGQGLQFLFEYFSETQRNKGNFPGRFSGRQFSNSRSEMNVSTLELGDSALYLCASSLVHGTSGTSRRGAQYFGPGTRLLVL.

This rearrangement joins TRBV7-9 to TRBJ2-5; D is unresolved. Germline values: CDR1 SEHNR, CDR2 FQNEAQ (reference sequence). Between the trimmed V and J ends, which lost 1 base and 3 bases, there was a span of 18 bases. CDR3 size: 17 residues. CDR3 in DNA: TGTGCCAGCAGCTTAGATTCGGTAGCCCAGCTTAAAGAGACCCAGTACTTC. Residues: CASSLDSVAQLKETQYF.

The chain has TRBV7-6 and TRBJ2-3; D remains unclear. CDR1 SGHVS and CDR2 FNYEAQ come from the germline V gene. The CDR3 consists of 15 residues. With 2 bases removed from V and 0 bases from J, the gap between germline ends came to 9 bases. The CDR3 sequence is CASSLRVGSTDTQYF. CDR3 bases: TGTGCCAGCAGCTTACGTGTCGGGAGCACAGATACGCAGTATTTT.

This clonotype was counted a single time. A much larger clone lies a single base off, so this may be a read error. The genes are TRBV2 and TRBJ2-2, with 12 bases matching TRBD2. CDR1 is SNHLY and CDR2 is FYNNEI in the germline V gene. V lost 7 bases and J lost 6; bases outside the gene matches: 6. CDR3 length: 15 residues. CDR3 sequence reads: CASTLLAGGSGELFF. CDR3 DNA sequence: TGTGCCAGCACCCTACTAGCGGGAGGCTCCGGGGAGCTGTTTTTT.

This clonotype was observed at least ten times. V gene TRBV11-2 combines with J gene TRBJ2-7, with D possibly TRBD1 on 6 matching bases. The CDR3 consists of 15 residues. Deletions cut 5 bases from V and 2 bases from J, with 16 bases between. Germline CDR1 and CDR2: SGHAT and FQNNGV. As DNA, the CDR3 is TGTGCCAGCAGCCCAGGTGTCGGGACAACCTACGAGCAGTACTTC. Protein sequence: CASSPGVGTTYEQYF.

V is TRBV5-1 and J is TRBJ1-2; TRBD1 might be the D (5 bases). The germline V and J ends were trimmed by 4 bases and 3 bases, with 16 bases remaining between them. Germline CDR1 and CDR2: SGHRS and YFSETQ. The CDR3 loop spans 15 amino acids. The CDR3 reads CASSPEGRVDYGYTF. CDR3 DNA: TGCGCCAGCAGCCCGGAGGGGAGGGTTGACTATGGCTACACCTTC.

J is TRBJ1-5 and V is TRBV7-2, with D perhaps matching TRBD1 (6 bases). Germline lookup yields CDR1 SGHTA and CDR2 FQGNSA. V gave up 4 bases and J gave up 2 bases, with 18 bases separating them. The CDR3 consists of 17 residues. CDR3 amino acids: CASSSKTEQGGNQPQHF. The CDR3 DNA is TGTGCCAGCAGCTCAAAGACGGAACAGGGAGGCAATCAGCCCCAGCATTTT.

In this sample, this clonotype turned up many times. The chain recombines TRBV12-3 or TRBV12-4 with TRBJ1-1; TRBD1 agrees at 8 bases. The CDR3 is made up of 13 amino acids. The V segment lost 5 bases and the J segment 6 bases; nucleotides outside the gene matches: 5. Written as DNA, the CDR3 is TGTGCCAGCAGTGGGGACAGGACCGCTGAAGCTTTCTTT. Translated, it gives CASSGDRTAEAFF.

There are a few counts of this clonotype. The rearrangement joins TRBV24-1 to TRBJ2-2; 10 positions match TRBD1. Trimming at V came to 4 bases and at J to 4 bases, leaving 8 bases not matched to a gene. Germline V gene sequence: CDR1 KGHDR, CDR2 SFDVKD. The CDR3 is 17 residues long. The CDR3 DNA is TGTGCCACCAGTGACCGTGACAGGGGGCTCAGCACCGGGGAGCTGTTTTTT. It yields the protein CATSDRDRGLSTGELFF.

CDR3: CASSLLLPMNTGELFF. The CDR3 DNA is TGTGCCAGCAGTTTGCTACTCCCTATGAACACCGGGGAGCTGTTTTTT. The chain recombines TRBV12-3 or TRBV12-4 with TRBJ2-2; D is ambiguous. V was clipped by 3 bases and J by 1 base, with 12 bases between them. The CDR3 runs to 16 residues.

This clonotype occurred many times. The chain is built from TRBV5-1 and TRBJ1-1; tentatively, D is TRBD1 (6 bases). The CDR3 contains 17 residues. Per germline, CDR1 SGHRS and CDR2 YFSETQ. V gave up 0 bases and J gave up 0 bases, with 15 bases separating them. CDR3 in DNA: TGCGCCAGCAGCTTGGTACAGGGTAGCGCCCTGAACACTGAAGCTTTCTTT. It translates to CASSLVQGSALNTEAFF.

The V gene is TRBV10-3, the J gene TRBJ2-2; TRBD2 is a possible D gene (5 bases). This CDR3 comprises 13 residues. Per the germline V gene, CDR1 is ENHRY and CDR2 is SYGVKD. Trimming cost V 5 bases and J 5 bases, with 9 bases left between them. The CDR3 region has the DNA TGTGCCATCAGTCACGGAGGAACCGGGGAGCTGTTTTTT. Its translation: CAISHGGTGELFF.

The chain combines TRBV2 with TRBJ2-3; 7 positions agree with TRBD1. The CDR3 length is 14 residues. The V segment lost 7 bases and the J segment 3 bases; nucleotides outside the gene matches: 7. Germline assignment: CDR1 SNHLY and CDR2 FYNNEI. CDR3 DNA: TGTGCCAGCACTAGGGACAGAAGTACAGATACGCAGTATTTT. Encoded protein: CASTRDRSTDTQYF.

This clonotype was detected a few times. V usage is TRBV20-1 and J usage is TRBJ1-2, with TRBD1 as a possible D gene (6 bases). This CDR3 is built from 13 residues. Deletions cut 7 bases from V and 3 bases from J, with 15 bases between. Germline V CDR1 and CDR2: DFQATT, SNEGSKA (reference sequence). CDR3 in amino acids: CSVLGGSDYGYTF. CDR3 nucleotides: TGCAGTGTGTTAGGGGGATCGGACTATGGCTACACCTTC.

There are a few counts of this clonotype. J is TRBJ1-2 and V is TRBV6-1; TRBD1 matches at 9 bases. Germline V lookup: CDR1 MNHNS, CDR2 SASEGT. V lost 7 bases and J lost 3; bases outside the gene matches: 3. This CDR3 comprises 13 residues. As DNA, the CDR3 is TGTGCCAGCATTCGGGACAGGGACTATGGCTACACCTTC. This codes for CASIRDRDYGYTF.

The chain is built from TRBV5-1 and TRBJ2-7; possible D gene TRBD2, 6 bases. With 0 bases removed from V and 3 bases from J, the gap between germline ends came to 10 bases. CDR1 is SGHRS and CDR2 is YFSETQ in the germline V gene. This CDR3 has 14 residues. The CDR3 region is CASSLDRDFYEQYF. The CDR3 bases are TGCGCCAGCAGCTTGGATAGGGACTTCTACGAGCAGTACTTC.

The table lists this clonotype with many counts. The rearrangement links TRBV12-3 or TRBV12-4 to TRBJ1-5; D remains unclear. CDR3 length: 12 amino acids. V dropped 0 bases and J dropped 7 bases, with 4 bases sitting between them. CDR3 sequence (DNA): TGTGCCAGCAGTTTAGCAGGGCAGCCCCAGCATTTT. Translated, it gives CASSLAGQPQHF.

The chain combines TRBV3-1 with TRBJ1-3; D perhaps matches TRBD1 (6 bases). CDR3 length: 13 residues. Deletions cut 3 bases from V and 4 bases from J, with 7 bases between. The germline V gene encodes CDR1 LGHDT and CDR2 YNNKEL (reference sequence). The CDR3 coding sequence is TGTGCCAGCAGCCACGACAGGGGAAACACCATATATTTT. Translated, it gives CASSHDRGNTIYF.

This clonotype occurred once. The chain combines TRBV29-1 with TRBJ2-1; 8 bases fit TRBD1. CDR1 and CDR2 from the germline V gene are SQVTM and ANQGSEA. The J segment lost 4 bases and the V segment lost 7 bases, leaving 6 bases of the junction unmatched. The CDR3 spans 13 residues. CDR3 nucleotides: TGCAGCGGGGGACAGGAGGTGTACAATGAGCAGTTCTTC. It codes for CSGGQEVYNEQFF.